This T cell receptor beta chain emerged from a study of blood T cell repertoires in COVID-19. Study background: Collection of acute and convalescent COVID-19 samples took place in the United States, Italy and Spain. Sources were T cells, B-cell-depleted T cells, or PBMCs; the material itself was cDNA or gDNA.

As originally analysed: Using reference gene primer amplification, nucleated cell counts were estimated. Profiling relied on immunoSEQ multiplex PCR, and the TCRdb table lists in-frame clones only, not all of them. Clone size and the V and J calls come from that table; the DNA yielded D and trimming. Altogether 50,000 to 65,000 clones are present, approximately 85% being singletons, with the ten largest covering less than 4.5%. This CDR3 has 15 residues. The V and J ends lost 5 bases and 6 bases, in that order; junction bases with no gene match: 11. Germline CDR1 is MNHEY and CDR2 is SMNVEV (reference sequence).

V is TRBV27 and J is TRBJ1-2; the match to TRBD1 covers 8 bases. What was sequenced was peripheral blood. The sequence came from a man aged 50 or older with active COVID-19. In nucleotides, the CDR3 is TGTGCCAGCAGTCCCTCGACGACAGGGGCAAATGGCTACACCTTC. Residues: CASSPSTTGANGYTF.